These T cell receptor beta chains were read from a single sample in a study of cytomegalovirus exposure and HLA in healthy donors. Measured with immunoSEQ multiplex PCR; TCRdb has only the in-frame clones, and not every one. The sample carries fewer than 250,000 clones, around 75% recorded once. Sequencing used PBMCs. Receptors were obtained from a woman aged 25 to 45 in good health and CMV-seropositive. The CDR3 runs from the conserved cysteine through the conserved F or W. The D gene is left open where the match is weak. Clone size is not always given. Where it is, it says once, few, many or a class for expanded clones.

-	TRBV12-2	TRBJ2-7	-	CASRHTAGSGSYEQYF	TGTGCAAGTCGCCACACAGCGGGTAGCGGCTCCTACGAGCAGTACTTC
-	TRBV19	TRBJ1-5	-	CASSSPSSQHF	TGTGCCAGTAGTTCCCCTTCCTCCCAGCATTTT
-	TRBV7-2	TRBJ2-5	-	CASSLGPDLWETQYF	TGTGCCAGCAGCTTAGGCCCCGACTTGTGGGAGACCCAGTACTTC
-	TRBV5-6	TRBJ1-2	once	CASSTGQPGGGYTF	TGTGCCAGCAGCACCGGACAGCCCGGGGGGGGCTACACCTTC
-	TRBV19	TRBJ1-5	few	CASGWGQSNQPQHF	TGTGCCAGTGGATGGGGACAATCCAATCAGCCCCAGCATTTT
-	TRBV5-1	TRBJ2-2	few	CASSLTSREAGELFF	TGCGCCAGCAGCTTGACTTCGCGAGAGGCCGGGGAGCTGTTTTTT
-	TRBV28	TRBJ1-5	-	CASSFAANSNQPQHF	TGTGCCAGCAGTTTTGCCGCTAATAGCAATCAGCCCCAGCATTTT
TRBD2	TRBV29-1	TRBJ2-1	-	CSVTLAGSYNEQFF	TGCAGCGTTACACTAGCGGGCTCCTACAATGAGCAGTTCTTC
-	TRBV9	TRBJ1-1	-	CASSLIPGLDTEAFF	TGTGCCAGCAGCCTCATCCCGGGACTAGACACTGAAGCTTTCTTT
TRBD1	TRBV10-2	TRBJ1-1	-	CASSGAQGTSTEAFF	TGCGCCAGCAGTGGGGCACAGGGGACGAGCACTGAAGCTTTCTTT
TRBD2	TRBV19	TRBJ2-1	once	CASSLLAGGRNEQFF	TGTGCCAGTAGTCTTCTAGCGGGAGGAAGGAATGAGCAGTTCTTC
TRBD1	TRBV7-9	TRBJ2-7	-	CASSSTGIPGYF	TGTGCCAGCAGCTCGACAGGGATTCCCGGGTACTTC
-	TRBV11-3	TRBJ1-2	-	CASSLGRGSRPPGYTF	TGTGCCAGCAGCTTAGGGCGGGGGTCTCGGCCCCCTGGCTACACCTTC
-	TRBV30	TRBJ2-5	-	CAWSKKGAGETQYF	TGTGCCTGGAGTAAAAAGGGGGCGGGGGAGACCCAGTACTTC
TRBD2	TRBV28	TRBJ2-7	-	CASSGGVVYEQYF	TGTGCCAGCAGCGGGGGGGTGGTCTACGAGCAGTACTTC
TRBD1	TRBV19	TRBJ1-1	once	CASSLPGGYTEAFF	TGTGCCAGTAGTCTCCCAGGGGGCTACACTGAAGCTTTCTTT
-	TRBV28	TRBJ1-5	-	CASSLYRQVYSNQPQHF	TGTGCCAGCAGTTTATATCGGCAGGTCTATAGCAATCAGCCCCAGCATTTT
TRBD2	TRBV7-8	TRBJ2-1	-	CASSLPGLAGTYNEQFF	TGTGCCAGCAGCTTGCCCGGGCTAGCGGGAACCTACAATGAGCAGTTCTTC
-	TRBV27	TRBJ1-1	-	CASSLEGQNTEAFF	TGTGCCAGCAGTTTAGAGGGACAGAACACTGAAGCTTTCTTT
-	TRBV19	TRBJ1-1	-	CASSIGATEAFF	TGTGCCAGTAGTATTGGGGCCACTGAAGCTTTCTTT
-	TRBV29-1	TRBJ2-1	-	CSVEGRGNEQFF	TGCAGCGTTGAGGGCAGGGGCAATGAGCAGTTCTTC
TRBD2	TRBV28	TRBJ2-7	-	CASSPLAGGVHAEQYF	TGTGCCAGCAGCCCATTAGCGGGAGGGGTTCACGCCGAGCAGTACTTC
TRBD1	TRBV28	TRBJ1-2	-	CASKTGGGRGYTF	TGTGCCAGCAAGACAGGGGGGGGAAGGGGCTACACCTTC
TRBD1	TRBV11-2	TRBJ1-1	-	CASSGRQGAGVEAFF	TGTGCCAGCAGCGGGCGACAGGGGGCAGGGGTTGAAGCTTTCTTT
-	TRBV4-1	TRBJ1-4	once	CASSPAGTNEKLFF	TGCGCCAGCAGCCCTGCCGGGACTAATGAAAAACTGTTTTTT
TRBD1	TRBV5-5	TRBJ1-2	once	CASRSDREGYGYTF	TGTGCCAGCAGATCGGACAGGGAAGGATATGGCTACACCTTC
-	TRBV11-3	TRBJ2-7	few	CALRAAFPHEQYF	TGTGCCTTGAGGGCCGCTTTTCCCCACGAGCAGTACTTC
-	TRBV29-1	TRBJ2-5	-	CSARSSRGETQYF	TGCAGCGCCCGGTCCTCCCGAGGGGAGACCCAGTACTTC
-	TRBV9	TRBJ2-7	-	CASSTSPGTVGQYF	TGTGCCAGCAGCACTAGCCCAGGGACTGTTGGGCAGTACTTC
TRBD1	TRBV27	TRBJ2-2	-	CASSDRGGTGELFF	TGTGCCAGCAGTGACAGGGGTGGAACCGGGGAGCTGTTTTTT
TRBD1	TRBV4-1	TRBJ1-4	-	CASSGDRDEKLFF	TGCGCCAGCAGCGGGGACAGGGACGAAAAACTGTTTTTT
TRBD2	TRBV18	TRBJ2-1	once	CASSGLAVGEQFF	TGTGCCAGCTCAGGACTAGCGGTAGGTGAGCAGTTCTTC
-	TRBV6-1	TRBJ1-2	-	CASSLDSYGYTF	TGTGCCAGCAGCTTAGACAGCTATGGCTACACCTTC
-	TRBV11-2	TRBJ2-7	-	CASSLDLAEQYF	TGTGCCAGCAGCTTAGACCTGGCAGAGCAGTACTTC
TRBD1	TRBV6-1	TRBJ2-1	-	CASSTLTGGQEQFF	TGTGCCAGCAGTACGCTAACAGGGGGCCAAGAGCAGTTCTTC
-	TRBV6-5	TRBJ2-7	-	CASSFGLVPSYEQYF	TGTGCCAGCAGCTTCGGACTCGTTCCCTCCTACGAGCAGTACTTC
-	TRBV10-1	TRBJ2-1	-	CASRASLTDEQFF	TGCGCCAGCAGGGCTAGCCTTACGGATGAGCAGTTCTTC
-	TRBV2	TRBJ1-1	-	CASSQLIGTEAFF	TGTGCCAGCAGTCAACTAATTGGCACTGAAGCTTTCTTT
TRBD1	TRBV27	TRBJ2-7	-	CASSFSGTGGWEQYF	TGTGCCAGCAGTTTTTCCGGGACAGGGGGCTGGGAGCAGTACTTC
TRBD1	TRBV28	TRBJ1-5	-	CASRDRGLTISNQPQHF	TGTGCCAGCCGGGACAGGGGGCTAACGATCTCCAATCAGCCCCAGCATTTT
-	TRBV18	TRBJ2-6	-	CASSPGGAGANVLTF	TGTGCCAGCTCACCAGGGGGCGCTGGGGCCAACGTCCTGACTTTC
-	TRBV4-1	TRBJ2-7	-	CASSQDGGTAMTYEQYF	TGCGCCAGCAGCCAAGATGGAGGGACAGCTATGACCTACGAGCAGTACTTC
-	TRBV6-1	TRBJ1-2	once	CASSPGSRDGYTF	TGTGCCAGCAGCCCGGGGAGTCGGGATGGCTACACCTTC